This section outlines one TCR beta chain sequence together with its context. Its antigen is currently unknown. Sequencing used immunoSEQ multiplex PCR; TCRdb keeps in-frame clones, though not all of them. The profile shows 130,000 to 150,000 clones, approximately 90% of them singletons. The data derive from a study of T cell responses to AZD1222 COVID-19 vaccine. Study-level findings and limits: Epitopes outside B.1.351 and B.1.1.7 mutated regions reportedly drew nearly half of spike TCRs. The donor group comprised mostly white British people and more females; the analysis possibly underestimated clonal diversity. Repertoire samples came only from after the peak T cell response.

V was clipped by 1 base and J by 0 bases; unmatched bases: 6. This CDR3 is 17 amino acids long. Germline V gene data show CDR1 as SQVTM and CDR2 as ANQGSEA. This receptor was identified in an adult in good health. The sequencing here drew on peripheral blood, taken on day 0 of AZD1222 vaccination. The chain has TRBV29-1 and TRBJ2-1, with 10 nucleotides matching TRBD2. CDR3 region: CSVEVSGGSSSYNEQFF. CDR3 DNA sequence: TGCAGCGTTGAAGTTAGCGGGGGGTCGAGCTCCTACAATGAGCAGTTCTTC.